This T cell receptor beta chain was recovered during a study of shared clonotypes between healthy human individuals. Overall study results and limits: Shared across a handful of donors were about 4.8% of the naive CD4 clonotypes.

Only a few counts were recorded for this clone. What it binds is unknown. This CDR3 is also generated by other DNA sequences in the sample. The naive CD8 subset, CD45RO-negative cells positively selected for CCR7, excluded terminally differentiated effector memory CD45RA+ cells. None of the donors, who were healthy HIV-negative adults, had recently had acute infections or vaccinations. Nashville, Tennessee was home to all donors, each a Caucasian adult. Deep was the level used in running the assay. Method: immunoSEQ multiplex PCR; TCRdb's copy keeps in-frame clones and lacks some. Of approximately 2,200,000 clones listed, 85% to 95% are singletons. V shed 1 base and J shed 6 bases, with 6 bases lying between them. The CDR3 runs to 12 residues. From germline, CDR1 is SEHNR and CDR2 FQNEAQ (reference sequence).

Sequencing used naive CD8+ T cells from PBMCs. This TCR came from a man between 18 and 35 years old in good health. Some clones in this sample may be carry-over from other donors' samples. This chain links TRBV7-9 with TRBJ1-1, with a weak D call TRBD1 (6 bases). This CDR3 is CASSLGGPEAFF. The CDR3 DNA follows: TGTGCCAGCAGCTTAGGGGGGCCTGAAGCTTTCTTT.